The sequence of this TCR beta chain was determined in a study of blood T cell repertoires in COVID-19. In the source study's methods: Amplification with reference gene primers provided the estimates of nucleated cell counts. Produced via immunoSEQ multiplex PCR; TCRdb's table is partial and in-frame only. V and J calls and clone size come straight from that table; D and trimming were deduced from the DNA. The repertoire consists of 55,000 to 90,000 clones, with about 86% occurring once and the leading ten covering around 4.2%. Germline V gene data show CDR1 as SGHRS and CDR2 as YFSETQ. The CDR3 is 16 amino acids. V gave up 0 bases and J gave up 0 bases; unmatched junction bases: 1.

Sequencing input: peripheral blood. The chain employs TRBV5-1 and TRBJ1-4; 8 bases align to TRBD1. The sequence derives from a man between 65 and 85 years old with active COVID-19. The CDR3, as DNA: TGCGCCAGCAGCTTGGGGACAGGGACAACTAATGAAAAACTGTTTTTT. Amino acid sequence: CASSLGTGTTNEKLFF. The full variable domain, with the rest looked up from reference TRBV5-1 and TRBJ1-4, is KAGVTQTPRYLIKTRGQQVTLSCSPISGHRSVSWYQQTPGQGLQFLFEYFSETQRNKGNFPGRFSGRQFSNSRSEMNVSTLELGDSALYLCASSLGTGTTNEKLFFGSGTQLSVL.